This TCR beta chain was sequenced in a study of beta chain features in type 1 diabetes. Broader study findings: Researchers report that Type 1 diabetes patients had moderately but significantly shorter TCRB CDR3s across all four CD4+ subsets.

The CDR3 is 14 amino acids. CDR1 and CDR2 (germline): SEHNR, FQNEAQ (reference sequence). Between the trimmed V and J ends, which lost 0 bases and 0 bases, there was a span of 3 bases. Expressed TCRB transcripts were sequenced because the isolated RNA had all been reverse transcribed beforehand. Profiled with immunoSEQ multiplex PCR; TCRdb holds only in-frame clones, not every one. The sample contains under 300,000 clones, 16% of which appear only once. A word on this clone: Its target is not known. Other nucleotide sequences from this sample produce the same CDR3.

This clonotype originated in a man under 40 with type 1 diabetes. Sequencing input: naive CD4+ T cells from blood. The rearrangement joins TRBV7-9 to TRBJ1-5, with D hard to call. This CDR3 reads CASSLANSNQPQHF. The CDR3 DNA follows: TGTGCCAGCAGCTTAGCCAATAGCAATCAGCCCCAGCATTTT. Full variable domain (outside the CDR3, taken from reference TRBV7-9 and TRBJ1-5): DTGVSQNPRHKITKRGQNVTFRCDPISEHNRLYWYRQTLGQGPEFLTYFQNEAQLEKSRLLSDRFSAERPKGSFSTLEIQRTEQGDSAMYLCASSLANSNQPQHFGDGTRLSIL.